Listed below are T cell receptor beta chains from one sample, sequenced in a study of blood T cell repertoires in COVID-19. Sequencing was performed with immunoSEQ multiplex PCR; in TCRdb, only in-frame clones are kept and a portion is missing. The profile covers roughly 200,000 clones, with 70% to 90% appearing a single time and roughly 9.8% taken by the ten largest. Sequencing was carried out using peripheral blood. Receptors were obtained from a human donor with active or convalescent COVID-19. The donor label of this sample is uncertain. Each CDR3 is given with its conserved first and last residue. The D gene is left open where the match is weak. Some rows have no size entry. The others give once, few or many, or a class for an expanded clone.

V gene: TRBV6-4
clone size: -
J gene: TRBJ2-1
D gene: TRBD2
CDR3 protein: CASRLAGGPSNEQFF
CDR3 DNA: TGTGCCAGCAGACTAGCGGGGGGGCCGAGTAATGAGCAGTTCTTC

V gene: TRBV27
clone size: -
J gene: TRBJ2-7
D gene: TRBD2
CDR3 protein: CASRPWEGPTYEQYF
CDR3 DNA: TGTGCCAGCAGACCCTGGGAGGGGCCCACCTACGAGCAGTACTTC

V gene: TRBV18
clone size: -
J gene: TRBJ2-3
D gene: -
CDR3 protein: CASSPRMGTGATSTQYF
CDR3 DNA: TGTGCCAGCTCACCCCGGATGGGGACTGGCGCTACGAGTACGCAGTATTTT

V gene: TRBV6-5
clone size: -
J gene: TRBJ2-3
D gene: TRBD1
CDR3 protein: CASSWTGGTDTQYF
CDR3 DNA: TGTGCCAGCAGTTGGACAGGGGGCACAGATACGCAGTATTTT

V gene: TRBV6-6
clone size: -
J gene: TRBJ1-2
D gene: TRBD1
CDR3 protein: CASSLRQGFVDGYTF
CDR3 DNA: TGTGCCAGCAGTCTTAGACAGGGGTTTGTTGATGGCTACACCTTC

V gene: TRBV19
clone size: -
J gene: TRBJ2-5
D gene: TRBD1
CDR3 protein: CASSIDRTGRETQYF
CDR3 DNA: TGTGCCAGTAGTATAGATAGGACAGGCCGAGAGACCCAGTACTTC

V gene: TRBV7-2
clone size: few
J gene: TRBJ2-7
D gene: TRBD2
CDR3 protein: CASSFGTSGPGMQYF
CDR3 DNA: TGTGCCAGCAGCTTCGGGACTAGCGGACCCGGCATGCAGTACTTC

V gene: TRBV3-1/TRBV3-2
clone size: -
J gene: TRBJ2-1
D gene: -
CDR3 protein: CASSQEIFRGSPDNEQFF
CDR3 DNA: TGTGCCAGCAGCCAAGAAATATTCAGGGGCTCCCCGGACAATGAGCAGTTCTTC

V gene: TRBV18
clone size: -
J gene: TRBJ1-1
D gene: -
CDR3 protein: CASSPGRAENTEAFF
CDR3 DNA: TGTGCCAGCTCACCTGGCAGGGCAGAGAACACTGAAGCTTTCTTT

V gene: TRBV12-3/TRBV12-4
clone size: -
J gene: TRBJ2-2
D gene: -
CDR3 protein: CASKPSYPGELFF
CDR3 DNA: TGTGCCAGCAAACCGAGTTATCCCGGGGAGCTGTTTTTT

V gene: TRBV7-7
clone size: once
J gene: TRBJ2-2
D gene: -
CDR3 protein: CASSLHGGGTGELFF
CDR3 DNA: TGTGCTAGCAGCCTTCATGGCGGAGGGACCGGGGAGCTGTTTTTT

V gene: TRBV2
clone size: -
J gene: TRBJ2-4
D gene: TRBD2
CDR3 protein: CASSPTSGGAKNIQYF
CDR3 DNA: TGTGCCAGCAGTCCAACTAGCGGGGGTGCCAAAAACATTCAGTACTTC

V gene: TRBV7-2
clone size: -
J gene: TRBJ2-5
D gene: TRBD2
CDR3 protein: CASSLRGGRSETQYF
CDR3 DNA: TGTGCCAGCAGCTTGCGGGGGGGCCGGTCGGAGACCCAGTACTTC

V gene: TRBV30
clone size: -
J gene: TRBJ1-2
D gene: -
CDR3 protein: CAWIPTGPGYGYTF
CDR3 DNA: TGTGCCTGGATCCCCACAGGGCCGGGGTATGGCTACACCTTC

V gene: TRBV21-1
clone size: -
J gene: TRBJ2-2
D gene: -
CDR3 protein: CASSKRRGTGELFF
CDR3 DNA: TGTGCCAGCAGCAAACGTCGAGGGACCGGGGAGCTGTTTTTT

V gene: TRBV14
clone size: -
J gene: TRBJ2-3
D gene: TRBD2
CDR3 protein: CASSRNRTVPPRTSGRTDTQYF
CDR3 DNA: TGTGCCAGCAGCCGTAATAGGACGGTACCACCTCGGACTAGCGGGAGAACAGATACGCAGTATTTT

V gene: TRBV2
clone size: -
J gene: TRBJ2-5
D gene: -
CDR3 protein: CASIANSHQGTQYF
CDR3 DNA: TGTGCCAGCATCGCAAACAGTCACCAGGGGACCCAGTACTTC